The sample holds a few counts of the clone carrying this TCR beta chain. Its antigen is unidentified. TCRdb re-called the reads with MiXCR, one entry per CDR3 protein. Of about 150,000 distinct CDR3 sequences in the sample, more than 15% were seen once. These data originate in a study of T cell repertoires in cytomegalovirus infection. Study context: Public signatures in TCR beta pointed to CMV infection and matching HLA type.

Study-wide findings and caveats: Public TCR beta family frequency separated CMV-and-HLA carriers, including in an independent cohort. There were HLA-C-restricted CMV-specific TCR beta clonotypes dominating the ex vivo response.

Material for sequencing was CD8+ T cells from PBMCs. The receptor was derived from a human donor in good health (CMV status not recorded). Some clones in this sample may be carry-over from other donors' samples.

Here the CDR3 DNA reads TGTGCCAGCAGCCAGCGGGGAGGAGATACGCAGTATTTT. Translated: CASSQRGGDTQYF. The genes are TRBV6-2 or TRBV6-3 and TRBJ2-3; 7 nucleotides line up with TRBD2. Germline V gene sequence: CDR1 MNHEY, CDR2 SVGEGT. This CDR3 has 13 amino acids. With V trimmed by 6 bases and J by 5 bases, 5 bases remained unmatched.